The 17 T cell receptor beta chains below all came from one sample that was sequenced in a study of blood T cell repertoires in COVID-19. This table comes from immunoSEQ multiplex PCR, and its TCRdb copy is limited to in-frame clones, with some not included. Of 200,000 to 300,000 clones in the sample, 87% were seen once. Material for sequencing was peripheral blood. Every receptor here comes from a woman in her forties or fifties with acute or convalescent COVID-19.

V is TRBV7-9 and J is TRBJ2-3; 8 nucleotides line up with TRBD2. The CDR3 runs 14 residues. Germline V gives CDR1 SEHNR, CDR2 FQNEAQ (reference sequence). Unmatched junction bases numbered 6, after V lost 6 bases and J lost 4 bases. In DNA, the CDR3 is TGTGCCAGCAGGTCAAGCGGGAGCGCAGATACGCAGTATTTT. As protein: CASRSSGSADTQYF. The full variable domain, completed using reference TRBV7-9 and TRBJ2-3, is DTGVSQNPRHKITKRGQNVTFRCDPISEHNRLYWYRQTLGQGPEFLTYFQNEAQLEKSRLLSDRFSAERPKGSFSTLEIQRTEQGDSAMYLCASRSSGSADTQYFGPGTRLTVL.

This chain's CDR3 is CASSLRSTRDEQFF. The CDR3 nucleotides are TGTGCCAGCAGCTTAAGATCAACGAGGGATGAGCAGTTCTTC. The V and J genes are TRBV7-9 and TRBJ2-1; possible D gene TRBD2, 5 bases. This CDR3 comprises 14 residues. The V end lost 2 bases, the J end lost 8 bases, and 13 bases lay between the germline ends. The V gene's germline CDR1 is SEHNR and CDR2 FQNEAQ (reference sequence).

The chain joins TRBV28 to TRBJ1-5, with D perhaps matching TRBD1 (5 bases). Trimming took off 6 bases at V and 3 bases at J, with 9 bases between the two ends. Germline V gene lookup returns CDR1 MDHEN and CDR2 SYDVKM. The CDR3 length is 13 residues. The CDR3 loop reads CASRPGHNQPQHF. The DNA of the CDR3 is TGTGCCAGCAGACCAGGGCACAATCAGCCCCAGCATTTT.

This clone was counted between two and nine times. This chain uses TRBV5-1 with TRBJ1-2; TRBD1 might be the D (5 bases). The V end lost 3 bases, the J end lost 12 bases, and 18 bases lay between the germline ends. CDR1 SGHRS and CDR2 YFSETQ come from the germline V gene. The CDR3 spans 13 residues. CDR3 nucleotide sequence: TGCGCCAGCAGCTCCTTAGGGCAGGGAGGTAACACCTTC. Residues: CASSSLGQGGNTF.

The chain joins TRBV24-1 to TRBJ2-7; 7 bases fit TRBD2. V gave up 5 bases and J gave up 4 bases; unmatched junction bases: 10. The CDR3 contains 15 residues. CDR1 is KGHDR, CDR2 SFDVKD, per germline. In DNA form, the CDR3 reads TGTGCCACCAGTGGTTGGGCGGGAGACTTTTACGAGCAGTACTTC. Amino acids: CATSGWAGDFYEQYF.

This sequence joins TRBV4-1 and TRBJ2-7; D is perhaps TRBD1 (5 bases). The CDR3 runs 14 residues. With 1 base removed from V and 4 bases from J, the gap between germline ends came to 11 bases. Germline CDR1 and CDR2: MGHRA and YSYEKL. In nucleotides, the CDR3 is TGCGCCAGCAGCCAAGGCCGCAGGGCTTACGAGCAGTACTTC. Amino acid sequence: CASSQGRRAYEQYF.

This clone was seen once. The sample holds other DNA sequences that translate to the same CDR3. This chain links TRBV19 with TRBJ1-2; 7 positions match TRBD1. CDR3 length: 13 amino acids. CDR1 is LNHDA and CDR2 is SQIVND in the germline V gene (reference sequence). The trim removed 2 bases at V and 6 bases at J, leaving 3 bases unmatched. CDR3 residues: CASSIPQGNGYTF. CDR3 sequence (DNA): TGTGCCAGTAGTATACCACAGGGGAATGGCTACACCTTC.

This clone has only one observation. This chain joins TRBV5-5 and TRBJ2-7, with a weak D call TRBD2 (5 bases). Per the germline V gene, CDR1 is SGHKS and CDR2 is YYEKEE (reference sequence). V shed 6 bases and J shed 5 bases, with 18 bases lying between them. The CDR3 spans 14 residues. The CDR3 spells CASTSRAGINEQYF. Here the CDR3 DNA reads TGTGCCAGCACCTCCCGAGCCGGGATCAACGAGCAGTACTTC.

This chain connects TRBV7-3 to TRBJ2-7; 13 bases fit TRBD2. With V trimmed by 2 bases and J by 3 bases, 7 bases remained unmatched. Germline V gene data show CDR1 as SGHTA and CDR2 as FQGTGA. This CDR3 is built from 17 residues. CDR3 bases: TGTGCCAGCAGCTTACAAGGACTAGCGGGAGTGGGCTACGAGCAGTACTTC. Protein product: CASSLQGLAGVGYEQYF.

The rearrangement uses TRBV2 and TRBJ2-3; 8 nucleotides line up with TRBD2. After removal of 4 bases from V and 6 bases from J, the junction contained 6 bases not matched to a gene. The germline V gene has CDR1 SNHLY and CDR2 FYNNEI. The CDR3 consists of 14 residues. For the CDR3, the DNA is TGTGCCAGCAGTGCGGGCCCGGGGGGGGATACGCAGTATTTT. This translates into CASSAGPGGDTQYF.

The chain has TRBV7-3 and TRBJ1-6; TRBD1 matches 8 bases. This CDR3 spans 15 amino acids. The germline V gene has CDR1 SGHTA and CDR2 FQGTGA. Losses at the gene ends were 5 bases for V and 7 bases for J; bases not matched to a gene: 7. The chain's CDR3 is CASSRDGTGNSPLHF. The DNA for the CDR3 is TGTGCCAGCAGCCGAGACGGGACAGGCAATTCACCCCTCCACTTT.

CDR3 DNA: TGTGCCAGCAGTCTACCCCAGGGAACGGGCGAGCAGTACTTC. Translating it yields CASSLPQGTGEQYF. The J gene is TRBJ2-7, the V gene TRBV27; TRBD1 is a possible D gene (5 bases). Germline CDR1 and CDR2: MNHEY and SMNVEV (reference sequence). Trimming cost V 5 bases and J 6 bases, with 17 bases left between them. The CDR3 is 14 amino acids.

The chain combines TRBV2 with TRBJ2-7; D is possibly TRBD1 (7 bases). From germline, CDR1 is SNHLY and CDR2 FYNNEI. Trimming took off 9 bases at V and 4 bases at J, with 13 bases between the two ends. This CDR3 is built from 12 residues. The DNA for the CDR3 is TGTGCCAGGTCGGCAGGGGGGTACGAGCAGTACTTC. Its protein product is CARSAGGYEQYF.

In the case of this clone: The sample has other DNA sequences that encode this CDR3 too. The V call is TRBV28, the J call TRBJ2-2; 8 positions match TRBD1. CDR1 and CDR2 (germline): MDHEN, SYDVKM. The CDR3 length is 14 residues. V shed 7 bases and J 2 bases; nucleotides not matched to a gene: 3. CDR3 DNA sequence: TGTGCCAGCACTACAGGGGGTAACACCGGGGAGCTGTTTTTT. Translated, it gives CASTTGGNTGELFF.

This clone was detected once. This CDR3 reads CASISAGRAYNEQFF. The CDR3 nucleotides read TGTGCCAGCATTTCTGCGGGAAGGGCCTACAATGAGCAGTTCTTC. The chain couples TRBV5-4 to TRBJ2-1; the D gene is possibly TRBD2 (6 bases). Trimming took off 6 bases at V and 2 bases at J, with 15 bases between the two ends. CDR3 size: 15 residues. Germline CDR1 and CDR2: SGHNT and YYREEE (reference sequence).

V gene TRBV24-1 combines with J gene TRBJ1-1; 7 nucleotides match TRBD1. Per the germline V gene, CDR1 is KGHDR and CDR2 is SFDVKD. With 8 bases clipped from V and 0 bases from J, the junction kept 2 bases outside the gene matches. CDR3 length: 13 amino acids. The CDR3 DNA reads TGTGCCACCAAGGGGGCACTGAACACTGAAGCTTTCTTT. This translates into CATKGALNTEAFF.

The chain employs TRBV2 and TRBJ2-7; 8 bases line up with TRBD1. This CDR3 comprises 15 residues. V gave up 8 bases and J gave up 2 bases; unmatched junction bases: 11. CDR1 and CDR2 from the germline V gene are SNHLY and FYNNEI. Here the CDR3 reads CASQGETGVTYEQYF. The CDR3 DNA reads TGTGCCAGCCAAGGGGAGACAGGGGTTACCTACGAGCAGTACTTC. Filled out from reference TRBV2 and TRBJ2-7, the complete variable domain reads EPEVTQTPSHQVTQMGQEVILRCVPISNHLYFYWYRQILGQKVEFLVSFYNNEISEKSEIFDDQFSVERPDGSNFTLKIRSTKLEDSAMYFCASQGETGVTYEQYFGPGTRLTVT.